These 21 T cell receptor beta chains came from one sample sequenced in a study of regulatory T cells in long-lasting Graves disease (dated by TCRdb to the early 2020s). The library was produced with multiplex PCR. Sequencing relied on an Illumina HiSeq 4000. iRepertoire HTBI primers and Arm-PCR amplification of CDR3 regions were used to construct TCR beta libraries. TCRdb cleaned the public reads at Q25 with fastp, built clones with MiXCR and kept in-frame beta chains. CDR3 protein duplicates are merged, each entry listing the most common genes and DNA. This sample holds more than 450,000 distinct CDR3 sequences; about 17% were observed only once. 12% of the sample goes to the ten largest clones. Reading the label with the study, this specimen's time point is: newly diagnosed GD, antithyroid drugs for less than 3 months. For both TCR sequencing and RNA sequencing, RNA was extracted from PBMCs in TRIzol.

These data are also associated with another study on T cells in Graves' hyperthyroidism and ophthalmopathy.

Sample: peripheral blood mononuclear cells (PBMCs), taken at new diagnosis, from a patient treated with antithyroid drugs. These receptors came from a man in his forties with Graves disease. Donor details come from another sample of the same person, matched by shared clones.

This clonotype was counted at least ten times. This chain uses TRBV30 with TRBJ2-7; 8 nucleotides align to TRBD2. Trimming took 0 bases from V and 1 from J; bases not matched to a gene: 2. From germline, CDR1 is GTSNPN and CDR2 SVGIG (reference sequence). This CDR3 has 14 amino acids. The CDR3 DNA reads as TGTGCCTGGAGTGTACTAGCGGCTTCCTACGAGCAGTACTTC. It specifies CAWSVLAASYEQYF.

There are a few counts of this clonotype. This chain uses TRBV6-2 or TRBV6-3 with TRBJ2-1, with D possibly matching TRBD1 (7 bases). The germline gives CDR1 MNHEY, CDR2 SVGEGT. Trimming removed 8 bases from V and 3 bases from J, with 23 bases in between. This CDR3 has 17 residues. CDR3 protein: CASGPGRTGLSYNEQFF. In nucleotides, the CDR3 is TGTGCCAGCGGTCCGGGGAGGACAGGCTTAAGCTACAATGAGCAGTTCTTC.

The J gene is TRBJ2-2, the V gene TRBV9; weak D call: TRBD2 (6 bases). V lost 3 bases, J lost 5 bases, and 14 bases lay in between. CDR1 SGDLS and CDR2 YYNGEE come from the germline V gene. The CDR3 totals 15 residues. The CDR3 loop reads CASSADGDLTGELFF. CDR3 in DNA: TGTGCCAGCAGCGCGGACGGGGACTTAACCGGGGAGCTGTTTTTT.

This clonotype has at least ten counts. The gene calls are TRBV5-1 and TRBJ2-2, with 9 bases aligning to TRBD1. Germline loops: CDR1 SGHRS, CDR2 YFSETQ. With 1 base clipped from V and 2 bases from J, the junction kept 3 bases outside the gene matches. The CDR3 is 16 residues long. The CDR3 loop is CASSLRTGANTGELFF. In DNA, the CDR3 is TGCGCCAGCAGCTTGAGGACAGGGGCAAACACCGGGGAGCTGTTTTTT.

This clonotype was observed at least ten times. The gene calls are TRBV20-1 and TRBJ2-3; D uncertain. Germline values: CDR1 DFQATT, CDR2 SNEGSKA (reference sequence). Trimming took 4 bases from V and 1 from J, leaving 9 bases between them. The CDR3 contains 13 residues. The CDR3 spells CSAKDQGTDTQYF. In DNA, the CDR3 is TGCAGTGCTAAGGACCAGGGCACAGATACGCAGTATTTT.

This clonotype showed up many times. V is TRBV5-1 and J is TRBJ2-5; 9 bases are shared with TRBD1. The CDR3 extends over 16 amino acids. With 4 bases clipped from V and 5 bases from J, the junction kept 12 bases outside the gene matches. In germline, CDR1 is SGHRS, CDR2 YFSETQ. CDR3 coding DNA: TGCGCCAGCAGCCCCAGCCTTAGGACAGGGGATGAGACCCAGTACTTC. It codes for CASSPSLRTGDETQYF.

This clonotype occurred a few times. V and J are TRBV20-1 and TRBJ1-2; 7 bases are shared with TRBD1. Germline V gene sequence: CDR1 DFQATT, CDR2 SNEGSKA (reference sequence). V shed 2 bases, J shed 3 bases, and the junction held 3 bases outside the gene matches. The CDR3 contains 13 residues. Written as DNA, the CDR3 is TGCAGTGCTAGAAGAGGGGGCGACTATGGCTACACCTTC. It translates to CSARRGGDYGYTF.

A remark on this clonotype: This clone may be a read error of a much larger clone one base away. This chain joins TRBV13 and TRBJ2-4, with TRBD2 identical over 10 bases. V trimming: 6 bases; J trimming: 8 bases; junction bases outside the gene matches: 10. CDR1 is PRHDT, CDR2 FYEKMQ, per germline (reference sequence). The CDR3 is 15 amino acids. The CDR3 reads CASSFGLAEAYIQYF. The CDR3 DNA follows: TGTGCCAGCAGTTTCGGACTAGCGGAAGCGTACATTCAGTACTTC.

This clonotype was observed many times. The chain employs TRBV2 and TRBJ2-1; the match to TRBD2 covers 14 bases. CDR1 SNHLY and CDR2 FYNNEI come from the germline V gene. The CDR3 consists of 16 residues. The V and J ends lost 7 bases and 7 bases, in that order; junction bases with no gene match: 9. This CDR3 reads CASNRLAGGPSNEQFF. Here the CDR3 DNA reads TGTGCCAGCAACCGACTAGCGGGAGGGCCGTCTAATGAGCAGTTCTTC.

This clonotype was seen at least ten times. The rearrangement links TRBV25-1 to TRBJ2-3; D remains ambiguous. V was cut by 6 bases and J by 4 bases, with 8 bases left in between. The CDR3 is 12 amino acids. The germline V gene has CDR1 MGHDK and CDR2 SYGVNS. Written as DNA, the CDR3 is TGTGCCAGCAGCCCGACGGCAGATACGCAGTATTTT. It yields the protein CASSPTADTQYF.

The chain employs TRBV5-6 and TRBJ2-7; maybe TRBD2 (6 bases). V was trimmed by 4 bases and J by 3 bases, leaving 11 bases between them. The CDR3 contains 13 residues. Germline V CDR1 and CDR2: SGHDT, YYEEEE. The CDR3 nucleotides are TGTGCCAGCAGCCGAATAGCGGTCTACGAGCAGTACTTC. It specifies CASSRIAVYEQYF.

This clonotype was found once. The chain carries TRBV29-1 and TRBJ2-3; 12 positions agree with TRBD2. The V gene's germline CDR1 is SQVTM and CDR2 ANQGSEA. Trimming took 4 bases from V and 3 from J; bases not matched to a gene: 5. This CDR3 region has 15 residues. CDR3 amino acids: CSVGPTSGRTDTQYF. The CDR3 DNA is TGCAGCGTTGGCCCGACTAGCGGGAGAACAGATACGCAGTATTTT.

This sequence joins TRBV5-1 and TRBJ2-7; 9 bases map to TRBD1. The CDR3 contains 15 residues. After removal of 0 bases from V and 3 bases from J, the junction contained 4 bases not matched to a gene. In germline, CDR1 is SGHRS, CDR2 YFSETQ. The CDR3 DNA is TGCGCCAGCAGCTTGGAACAGGGGGCGGGCTACGAGCAGTACTTC. Protein: CASSLEQGAGYEQYF.

Ten or more counts support this clonotype. The J gene is TRBJ2-7, the V gene TRBV3-1; the match to TRBD1 covers 9 bases. The CDR3 runs 15 residues. V lost 4 bases, J lost 7 bases, and 11 bases stayed unmatched. CDR1 and CDR2 from the germline V gene are LGHDT and YNNKEL (reference sequence). The CDR3 sequence: CASSPSPGTGREQYF. The CDR3 region has the DNA TGTGCCAGCAGCCCCTCCCCCGGGACAGGGAGAGAGCAGTACTTC.

This clonotype was seen ten or more times. The V and J genes are TRBV28 and TRBJ1-5; D is unresolved. This CDR3 has 15 amino acids. Germline V gives CDR1 MDHEN, CDR2 SYDVKM. Trimming took 5 bases from V and 1 from J, leaving 12 bases between them. The CDR3 here is CASSLTLGSNQPQHF. In nucleotides, the CDR3 is TGTGCCAGCAGTCTCACCCTGGGGAGCAATCAGCCCCAGCATTTT.

This clonotype was detected ten times or more. This rearrangement joins TRBV3-1 to TRBJ2-1; the D is unclear. The CDR3 is 16 amino acids. Per germline, CDR1 LGHDT and CDR2 YNNKEL (reference sequence). Trimming removed 0 bases from V and 2 bases from J, with 11 bases in between. The CDR3 sequence: CASSQDAHPAYNEQFF. CDR3 sequence (DNA): TGTGCCAGCAGCCAAGACGCCCACCCGGCCTACAATGAGCAGTTCTTC.

This clonotype appeared a few times. This chain links TRBV10-2 with TRBJ2-3; TRBD2 matches at 9 bases. Germline V gene sequence: CDR1 WSHSY, CDR2 SAAADI. J lost 2 bases, V lost 6 bases, and 9 bases had no gene match. The CDR3 runs 16 residues. The CDR3 sequence is CASRLRLAENTDTQYF. CDR3 coding DNA: TGCGCCAGCAGATTAAGACTAGCGGAGAACACAGATACGCAGTATTTT.

The gene calls are TRBV7-2 and TRBJ2-7, with 9 bases lining up with TRBD1. The junction had 11 bases not matched to a gene; V was cut back by 5 bases and J by 3 bases. CDR1 is SGHTA and CDR2 is FQGNSA in the germline V gene. CDR3 length: 16 amino acids. The CDR3 sequence is CASSLLEPGQGYEQYF. The CDR3 nucleotides are TGTGCCAGCAGCCTCCTTGAGCCGGGACAGGGCTACGAGCAGTACTTC.

This clonotype was seen many times. The chain uses TRBV20-1 and TRBJ2-2, with 7 bases that match TRBD1. Germline CDR1 is DFQATT and CDR2 is SNEGSKA (reference sequence). This CDR3 is built from 14 residues. Trimming at V came to 3 bases and at J to 4 bases, leaving 5 bases not matched to a gene. The CDR3 region is CSASPTGSTGELFF. The CDR3 coding sequence is TGCAGTGCTAGCCCGACAGGGAGCACCGGGGAGCTGTTTTTT.

This clonotype came up a few times. The chain couples TRBV6-1 to TRBJ2-7; D might be TRBD1 (6 bases). This CDR3 has 14 amino acids. Germline CDR1 and CDR2: MNHNS and SASEGT. V was pared by 6 bases and J by 2 bases, with 14 bases between. The CDR3: CASSTGIGPYEQYF. The CDR3 DNA sequence: TGTGCCAGCAGCACAGGGATTGGGCCCTACGAGCAGTACTTC.

Regarding this clonotype: One junction end does not reproduce the germline sequence, and a read error may be involved. The chain is built from TRBV28 and TRBJ1-1, with D possibly being TRBD1 (5 bases). CDR3 size: 13 residues. Germline V gene sequence: CDR1 MDHEN, CDR2 SYDVKM. CDR3 nucleotides: TGTGCCAGCGGTTTATGGGACGGGGCTGAAGCTTTCTTT. Amino acid sequence: CASGLWDGAEAFF. The full variable domain, in which reference TRBV28 and TRBJ1-1 provide the parts outside the CDR3, is DVKVTQSSRYLVKRTGEKVFLECVQDMDHENMFWYRQDPGLGLRLIYFSYDVKMKEKGDIPEGYSVSREKKERFSLILESASTNQTSMYLCASGLWDGAEAFFGQGTRLTVV.